Given below is one TCR beta chain in context. This clonotype was seen a few times. What this receptor recognizes is not known. No base quality values were provided; no much bigger clone lies one nucleotide off. These data belong to a study of T-cell reconstitution after alpha-beta-depleted transplantation in children (TCRdb year 2016). General notes on the study: Using TCR repertoire profiling, the study followed T-cell immune reconstitution in a quantitative way in children after TCRalphabeta/CD19-depleted allogeneic hematopoietic cell transplantation.

The CDR1 and CDR2 encoded by the germline V gene (reference sequence) are LGHDT and YNNKEL. At the junction V is shortened by 0 bases and J by 5 bases; bases outside the gene matches: 6. Taken from cysteine to phenylalanine, the CDR3 has 15 residues. Kept here is only the CDR3 DNA, which spans 45 bases and is read in frame from base 1. What the authors observed across the whole study: In some patients, high TCRbeta diversity at day 60 was attributed to recipient T cells and intrathymic progenitors that had survived conditioning. The apparently early alphabetaT-cell count recovery about two months after transplant was reportedly dependent on only several hundred rapidly expanded clones derived from non-depleted graft cells. Over subsequent months, a decline in hyperexpanded clone frequencies was noted, and after one year, T-cell counts and TCRbeta diversity were mostly ascribed to newly produced T cells.

The protocol used for the library was PCR. The sequencing machine was an Illumina HiSeq 2500. Molecular barcoding was employed in the preparation of TCR libraries, with unique molecular identifiers being used to normalize TCRbeta repertoire quantification. The public reads were run again by TCRdb, first through fastp at Q25 and then through MiXCR, and only productive beta chains were kept. Each record represents a unique CDR3 protein, reported with the most common genes and DNA among its rows. This sample has around 200,000 distinct CDR3 sequences in its table, and approximately 15% of those were observed once. Of the sample, 43% is held by the ten largest clones. The treatment or condition label here, explained by the study, means: allogeneic hematopoietic cell transplantation with graft depleted of TCRalphabeta T cells and CD19 B cells. Transplant recipients were children who received TCRalphabeta/CD19-depleted allogeneic hematopoietic cell grafts.

Here the chain combines TRBV3-1 and TRBJ1-1; 7 middle bases align to TRBD1. The receptor was derived from a male patient under 10 years old who had a stem cell transplant for acute lymphoblastic leukemia, so the T cells may come from the graft donor. The sequenced sample was PBMCs, mostly from graft donor cells, obtained 360 days after TCRalphabeta/CD19-depleted stem cell transplant. CDR3 loop: CASSQDSSGGTEAFF. The nucleotide sequence reads TGTGCCAGCAGCCAAGATTCCTCAGGGGGGACTGAAGCTTTCTTT.